This record looks at one TCR beta chain sequence and its context. This clone was recorded a few times. The antigen it recognizes is unknown. It has no much larger one-base neighbor in the sample; base qualities were not kept. The sample is drawn from a study of blood T cell repertoires in COVID-19 (dated by TCRdb to the early 2020s). With regard to the full study: Collaborator samples came from the United States, Italy and Spain and covered acute and convalescent phases of COVID-19. Subjects who had been exposed to COVID-19, were actively infected with it, or had recovered from it provided the deeply sampled blood TCRbeta repertoires that made up the dataset. A de-identified subject ID, COVID-19 status, age in years and sex were almost always included in the sample metadata. HLA class I and class II types, where available, came from metadata supplied by the sample provider rather than from assay-based typing. The material from the prospective study consisted of cDNA or gDNA derived from T cells, B-cell-depleted T cells, or PBMCs. A freely available public database, intended as a resource for researchers studying the immune response to SARS-CoV-2, is where the repertoires were released. Samples came from the ongoing ImmuneRACE study (first 160 participants) plus 1,254 subjects from 6 global collaborators.

Each collaborating institution followed its own protocols to collect whole blood in K2EDTA tubes. For TCRbeta analysis, collaborators shipped samples in one of three forms: frozen whole blood, isolated PBMCs, or DNA extracted from either of those sample types. Summary of the overall study and its limitations: The quantity of clinical and demographic metadata differed by source and by participant and was supplied without curation.

TCRbeta CDR3 regions were amplified from genomic DNA using the immunoSEQ Assay, a bias-controlled multiplex PCR. The authors' pipeline ran thus. The number of nucleated cells in each sample was estimated by amplification of reference gene primers within the assay. To quantify the absolute abundance of each unique TCRbeta CDR3 rearrangement, sequence reads were collapsed and filtered. For each sample, productive Simpson clonality was calculated as the square root of Simpson's diversity index over productive rearrangements. TCRdb provides this immuneACCESS table in a form limited to in-frame rearrangements. Some clones are lacking; in checked studies, under half of them reflect an unresolved V gene, and why the rest are absent is not known. V, J and clone size were drawn from that table, and D and trimming were deduced from the DNA. Here the sample has about 120,000 clones; about 89% occur a single time. Clones ranked in the top ten supply roughly 4% of the sample.

The clonotype comes from a man aged 40-50 years with acute or convalescent COVID-19. The material sequenced was peripheral blood.

The DNA is TGTGCCAGCAGTCTCAGACAGGGGAATCAGCCCCAGCATTTT. Its protein is CASSLRQGNQPQHF. The sequence joins TRBV2 to TRBJ1-5, and 8 junctional nucleotides match TRBD1. Trimming removed 5 bases from V and 4 bases from J; the gene matches leave 4 bases unexplained. In the germline V gene, CDR1 corresponds to SNHLY and CDR2 to FYNNEI. Spanning cysteine to phenylalanine, the CDR3 consists of 14 amino acids. Only the CDR3 DNA stays, 42 bases, in frame from base 1.